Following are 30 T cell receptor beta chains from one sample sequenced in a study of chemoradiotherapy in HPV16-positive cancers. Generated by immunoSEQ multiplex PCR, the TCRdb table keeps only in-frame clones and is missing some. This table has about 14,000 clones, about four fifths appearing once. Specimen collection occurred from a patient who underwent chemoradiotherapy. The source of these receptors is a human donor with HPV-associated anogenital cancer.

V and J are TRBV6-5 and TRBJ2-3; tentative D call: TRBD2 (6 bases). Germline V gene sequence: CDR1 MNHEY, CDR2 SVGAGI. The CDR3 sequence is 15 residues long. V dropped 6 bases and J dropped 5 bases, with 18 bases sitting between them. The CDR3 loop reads CASSFPDGRGDTQYF. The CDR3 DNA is TGTGCCAGCAGCTTCCCCGATGGGCGGGGAGATACGCAGTATTTT.

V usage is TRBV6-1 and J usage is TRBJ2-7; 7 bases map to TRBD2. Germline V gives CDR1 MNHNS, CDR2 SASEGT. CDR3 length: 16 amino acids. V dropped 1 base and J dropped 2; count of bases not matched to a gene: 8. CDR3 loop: CASSEDGRFHTYEQYF. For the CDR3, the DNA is TGTGCCAGCAGTGAAGACGGGAGGTTTCACACCTACGAGCAGTACTTC.

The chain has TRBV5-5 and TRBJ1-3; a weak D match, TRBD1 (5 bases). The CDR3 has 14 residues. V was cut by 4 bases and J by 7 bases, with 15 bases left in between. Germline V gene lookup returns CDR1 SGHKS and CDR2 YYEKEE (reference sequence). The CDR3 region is CASSRDGGKNTIYF. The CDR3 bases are TGTGCCAGCAGCCGGGACGGAGGGAAGAACACCATATATTTT. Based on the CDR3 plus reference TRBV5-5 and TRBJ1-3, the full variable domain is DAGVTQSPTHLIKTRGQQVTLRCSPISGHKSVSWYQQVLGQGPQFIFQYYEKEERGRGNFPDRFSARQFPNYSSELNVNALLLGDSALYLCASSRDGGKNTIYFGEGSWLTVV.

As DNA, the CDR3 is TGTGCCAGCCGAGTCGCCGTAGGATTACAAGAGACCCAGTACTTC. This codes for CASRVAVGLQETQYF. The chain recombines TRBV27 with TRBJ2-5; D ambiguous. The germline V gene encodes CDR1 MNHEY and CDR2 SMNVEV (reference sequence). CDR3 length: 15 residues. The V gene lost 8 bases and the J gene lost 2 bases, with 18 bases spanning the gap.

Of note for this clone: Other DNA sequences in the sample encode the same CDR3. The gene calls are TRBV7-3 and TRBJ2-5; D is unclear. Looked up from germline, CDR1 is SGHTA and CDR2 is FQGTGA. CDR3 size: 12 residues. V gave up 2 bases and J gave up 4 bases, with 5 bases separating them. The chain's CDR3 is CASSLSRETQYF. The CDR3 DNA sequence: TGTGCCAGCAGCTTATCTCGAGAGACCCAGTACTTC. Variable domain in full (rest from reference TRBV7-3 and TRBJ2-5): GAGVSQTPSNKVTEKGKYVELRCDPISGHTALYWYRQSLGQGPEFLIYFQGTGAADDSGLPNDRFFAVRPEGSVSTLKIQRTERGDSAVYLCASSLSRETQYFGPGTRLLVL.

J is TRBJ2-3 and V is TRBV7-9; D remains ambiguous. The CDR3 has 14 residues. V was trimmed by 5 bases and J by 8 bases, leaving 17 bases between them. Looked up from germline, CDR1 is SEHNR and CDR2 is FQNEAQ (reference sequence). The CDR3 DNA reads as TGTGCCAGCAGCCGAACAATGTCCGTCGTTACGCAGTATTTT. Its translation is CASSRTMSVVTQYF.

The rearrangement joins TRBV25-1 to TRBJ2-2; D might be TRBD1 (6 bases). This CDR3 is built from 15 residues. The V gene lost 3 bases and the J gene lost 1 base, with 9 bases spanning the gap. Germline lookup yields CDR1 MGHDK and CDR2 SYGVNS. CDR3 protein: CASSDRTVNTGELFF. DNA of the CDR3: TGTGCCAGCAGTGATCGGACAGTGAACACCGGGGAGCTGTTTTTT.

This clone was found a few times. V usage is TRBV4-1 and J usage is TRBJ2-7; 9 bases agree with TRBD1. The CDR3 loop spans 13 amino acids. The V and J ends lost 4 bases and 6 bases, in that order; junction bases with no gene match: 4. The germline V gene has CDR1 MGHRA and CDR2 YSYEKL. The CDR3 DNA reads TGCGCCAGCAGCCCACAGGGGGCAACCGAGCAGTACTTC. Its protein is CASSPQGATEQYF.

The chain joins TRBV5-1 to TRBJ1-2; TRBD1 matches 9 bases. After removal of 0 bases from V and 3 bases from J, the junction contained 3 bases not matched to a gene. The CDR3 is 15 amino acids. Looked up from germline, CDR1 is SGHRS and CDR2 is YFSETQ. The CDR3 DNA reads TGCGCCAGCAGCTTGGTAGACAGGGGGGACTATGGCTACACCTTC. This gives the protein CASSLVDRGDYGYTF.

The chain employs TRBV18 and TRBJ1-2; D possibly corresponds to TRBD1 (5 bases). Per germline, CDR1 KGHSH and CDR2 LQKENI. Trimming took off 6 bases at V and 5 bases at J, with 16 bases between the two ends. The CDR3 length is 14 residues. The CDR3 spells CASSRATEGYGYTF. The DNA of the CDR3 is TGTGCCAGCTCGCGTGCCACCGAGGGGTATGGCTACACCTTC.

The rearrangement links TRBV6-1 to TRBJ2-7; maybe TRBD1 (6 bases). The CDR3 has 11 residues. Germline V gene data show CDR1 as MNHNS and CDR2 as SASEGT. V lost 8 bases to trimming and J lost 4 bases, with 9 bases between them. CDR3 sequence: CASLDRYEQYF. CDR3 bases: TGTGCCAGCCTGGACAGATACGAGCAGTACTTC.

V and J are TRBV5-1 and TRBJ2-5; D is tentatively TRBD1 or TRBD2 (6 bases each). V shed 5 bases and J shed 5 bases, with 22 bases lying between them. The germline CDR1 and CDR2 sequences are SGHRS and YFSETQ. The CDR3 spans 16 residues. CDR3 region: CASSEGVEVRGETQYF. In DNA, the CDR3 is TGCGCCAGCAGTGAGGGGGTTGAGGTCCGGGGGGAGACCCAGTACTTC. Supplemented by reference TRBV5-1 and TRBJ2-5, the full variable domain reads KAGVTQTPRYLIKTRGQQVTLSCSPISGHRSVSWYQQTPGQGLQFLFEYFSETQRNKGNFPGRFSGRQFSNSRSEMNVSTLELGDSALYLCASSEGVEVRGETQYFGPGTRLLVL.

CDR3 sequence reads: CASSESWERETQYF. Written as DNA, the CDR3 is TGTGCCAGCAGTGAATCTTGGGAGCGGGAGACCCAGTACTTC. The chain is built from TRBV25-1 and TRBJ2-5, with D possibly matching TRBD2 (5 bases). The CDR3 has 14 residues. CDR1 MGHDK and CDR2 SYGVNS come from the germline V gene. V lost 1 base and J lost 5, with 11 bases in between.

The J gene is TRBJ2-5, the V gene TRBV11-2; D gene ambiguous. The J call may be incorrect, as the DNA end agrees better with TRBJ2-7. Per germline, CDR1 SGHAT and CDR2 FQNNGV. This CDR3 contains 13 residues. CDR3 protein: CASSLEAFHEQYF. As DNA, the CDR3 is TGTGCCAGCAGCTTAGAAGCGTTTCACGAGCAGTACTTC.

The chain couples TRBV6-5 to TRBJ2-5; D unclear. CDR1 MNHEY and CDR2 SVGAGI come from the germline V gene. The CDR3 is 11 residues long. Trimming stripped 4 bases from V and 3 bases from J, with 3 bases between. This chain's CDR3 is CASSSEETQYF. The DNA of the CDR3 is TGTGCCAGCAGTTCAGAAGAGACCCAGTACTTC.

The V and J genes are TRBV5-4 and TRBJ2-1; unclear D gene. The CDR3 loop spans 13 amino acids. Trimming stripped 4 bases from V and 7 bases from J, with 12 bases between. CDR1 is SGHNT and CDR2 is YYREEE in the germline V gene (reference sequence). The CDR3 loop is CASSLSKSNEQFF. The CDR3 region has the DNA TGTGCCAGCAGCCTCTCCAAGAGTAATGAGCAGTTCTTC.

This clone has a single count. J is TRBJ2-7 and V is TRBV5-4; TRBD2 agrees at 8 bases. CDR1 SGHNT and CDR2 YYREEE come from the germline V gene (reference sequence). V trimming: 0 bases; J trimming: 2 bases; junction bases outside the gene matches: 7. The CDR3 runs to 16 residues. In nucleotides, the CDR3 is TGTGCCAGCAGCTTGGCCTCCGGGACTAGTACCTACGAGCAGTACTTC. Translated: CASSLASGTSTYEQYF.

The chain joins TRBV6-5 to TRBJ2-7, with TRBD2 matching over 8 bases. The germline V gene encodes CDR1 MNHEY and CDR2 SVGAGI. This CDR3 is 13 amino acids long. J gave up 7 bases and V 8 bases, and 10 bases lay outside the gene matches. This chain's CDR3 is CASGRGRIPEQYF. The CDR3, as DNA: TGTGCCAGCGGTCGCGGGAGGATCCCTGAGCAGTACTTC.

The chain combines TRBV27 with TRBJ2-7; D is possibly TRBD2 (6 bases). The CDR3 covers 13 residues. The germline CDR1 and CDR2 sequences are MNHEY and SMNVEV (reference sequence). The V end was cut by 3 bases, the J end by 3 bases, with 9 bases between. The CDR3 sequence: CASSFGRGYEQYF. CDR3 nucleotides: TGTGCCAGCAGTTTCGGGAGAGGCTACGAGCAGTACTTC.

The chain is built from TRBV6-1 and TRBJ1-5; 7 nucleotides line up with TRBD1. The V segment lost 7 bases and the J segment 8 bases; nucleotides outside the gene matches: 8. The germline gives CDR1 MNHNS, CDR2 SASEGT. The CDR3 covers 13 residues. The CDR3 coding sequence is TGTGCCAGCACAATTTCCGGACAGGAGCCCCAGCATTTT. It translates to CASTISGQEPQHF.

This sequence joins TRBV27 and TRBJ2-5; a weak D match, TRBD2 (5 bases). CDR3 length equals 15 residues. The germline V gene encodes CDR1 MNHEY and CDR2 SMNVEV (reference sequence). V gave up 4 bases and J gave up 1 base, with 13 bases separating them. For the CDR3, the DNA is TGTGCCAGCAGTTCTGGCGGGTTCTTCCAAGAGACCCAGTACTTC. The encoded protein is CASSSGGFFQETQYF.

Here the CDR3 reads CASSYGSEQFF. CDR3 DNA sequence: TGTGCCAGCAGCTACGGGAGTGAGCAGTTCTTC. The chain joins TRBV9 to TRBJ2-1; D is perhaps TRBD2 (6 bases). Germline CDR1 is SGDLS and CDR2 is YYNGEE. The CDR3 consists of 11 residues. V lost 4 bases to trimming and J lost 9 bases, with 8 bases between them.

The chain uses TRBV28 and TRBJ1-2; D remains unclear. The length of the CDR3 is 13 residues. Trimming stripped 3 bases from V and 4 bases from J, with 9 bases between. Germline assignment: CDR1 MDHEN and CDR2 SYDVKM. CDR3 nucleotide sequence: TGTGCCAGCAGTTTCATGGAAGCCTATGGCTACACCTTC. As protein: CASSFMEAYGYTF.

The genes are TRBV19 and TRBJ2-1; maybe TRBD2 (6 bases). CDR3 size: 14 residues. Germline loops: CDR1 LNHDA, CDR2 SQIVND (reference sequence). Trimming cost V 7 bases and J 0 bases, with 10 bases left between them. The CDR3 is CASTAGRSYNEQFF. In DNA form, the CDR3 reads TGTGCCAGTACAGCGGGCCGCTCCTACAATGAGCAGTTCTTC. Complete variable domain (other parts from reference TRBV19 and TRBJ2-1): DGGITQSPKYLFRKEGQNVTLSCEQNLNHDAMYWYRQDPGQGLRLIYYSQIVNDFQKGDIAEGYSVSREKKESFPLTVTSAQKNPTAFYLCASTAGRSYNEQFFGPGTRLTVL.

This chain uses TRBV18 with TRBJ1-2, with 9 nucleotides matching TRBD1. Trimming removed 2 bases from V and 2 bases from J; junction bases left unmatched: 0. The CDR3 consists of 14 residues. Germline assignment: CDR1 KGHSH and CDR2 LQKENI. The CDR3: CASSPGTGNYGYTF. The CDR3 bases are TGTGCCAGCTCACCAGGGACAGGGAACTATGGCTACACCTTC.

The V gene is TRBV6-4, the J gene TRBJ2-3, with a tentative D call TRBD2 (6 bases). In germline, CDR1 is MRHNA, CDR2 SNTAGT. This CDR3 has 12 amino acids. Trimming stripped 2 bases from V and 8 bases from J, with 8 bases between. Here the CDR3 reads CASSDGGSTQYF. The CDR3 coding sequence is TGTGCCAGCAGTGACGGGGGGTCTACGCAGTATTTT.

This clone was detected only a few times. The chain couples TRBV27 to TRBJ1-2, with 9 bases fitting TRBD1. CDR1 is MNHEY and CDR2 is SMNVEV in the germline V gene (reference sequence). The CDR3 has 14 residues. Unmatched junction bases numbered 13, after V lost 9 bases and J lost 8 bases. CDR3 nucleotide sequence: TGTGCCAGTCTGAAAGGGGGGGGACAGGGAGGCTACACCTTC. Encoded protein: CASLKGGGQGGYTF.

This CDR3 reads CASSSPGRGETQYF. DNA of the CDR3: TGTGCCAGCAGTTCCCCAGGGAGGGGAGAGACCCAGTACTTC. The rearrangement joins TRBV27 to TRBJ2-5, with 7 positions matching TRBD2. Trimming removed 4 bases from V and 4 bases from J; junction bases left unmatched: 6. Germline loops: CDR1 MNHEY, CDR2 SMNVEV (reference sequence). CDR3 length equals 14 residues.

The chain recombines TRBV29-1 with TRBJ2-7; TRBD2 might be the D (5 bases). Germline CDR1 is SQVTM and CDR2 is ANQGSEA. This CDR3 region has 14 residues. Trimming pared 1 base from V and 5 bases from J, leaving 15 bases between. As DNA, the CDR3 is TGCAGCGTTGAAGGGACTGGTAGGGATCACGAGCAGTACTTC. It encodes CSVEGTGRDHEQYF.

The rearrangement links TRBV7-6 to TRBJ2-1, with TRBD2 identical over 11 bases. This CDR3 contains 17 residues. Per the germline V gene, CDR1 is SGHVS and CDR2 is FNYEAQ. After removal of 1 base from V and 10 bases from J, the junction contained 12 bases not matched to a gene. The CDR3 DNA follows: TGTGCCAGCAGCTTAGTTTTAGCGGGAGGGTCCCGGGGGGAGCAGTTCTTC. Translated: CASSLVLAGGSRGEQFF.